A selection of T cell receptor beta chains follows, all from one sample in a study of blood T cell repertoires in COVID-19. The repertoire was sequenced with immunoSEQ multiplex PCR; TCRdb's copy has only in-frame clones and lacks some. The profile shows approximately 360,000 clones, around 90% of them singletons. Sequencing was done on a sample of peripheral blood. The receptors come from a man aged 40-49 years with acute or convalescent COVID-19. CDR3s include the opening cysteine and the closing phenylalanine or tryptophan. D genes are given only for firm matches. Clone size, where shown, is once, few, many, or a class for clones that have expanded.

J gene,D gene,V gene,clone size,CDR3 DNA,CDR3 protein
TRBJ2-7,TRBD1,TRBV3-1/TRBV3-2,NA,TGTGCCAGCACCTTGGGAGTTCCGGGACAGGGGCGCGAGCAGTACTTC,CASTLGVPGQGREQYF
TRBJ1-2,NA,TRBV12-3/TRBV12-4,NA,TGTGCCAGCAGTTCCCACAGGGCCTATGGCTACACCTTC,CASSSHRAYGYTF
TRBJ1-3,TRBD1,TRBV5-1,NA,TGCGCCAGCAGCTTGGATGCCAGGGGGCGCATTGGAAACACCATATATTTT,CASSLDARGRIGNTIYF
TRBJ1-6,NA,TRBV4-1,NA,TGCGCCAGCAGCCGCCTCCCTCGGGAGGGTAGCTCCTATAATTCACCCCTCCACTTT,CASSRLPREGSSYNSPLHF
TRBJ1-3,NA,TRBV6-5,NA,TGTGCCAGCAGTTATGAGGGAAACACCATATATTTT,CASSYEGNTIYF
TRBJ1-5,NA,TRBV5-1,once,TGCGCCAGCAGCACGGAGGGTAGGGGTCAGCCCCAGCATTTT,CASSTEGRGQPQHF
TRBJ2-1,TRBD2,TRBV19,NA,TGTGCCAGTAGTACCCTAGCGGGATACAATGAGCAGTTCTTC,CASSTLAGYNEQFF
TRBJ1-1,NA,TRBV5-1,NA,TGCGCCAGCAGCTTGGGGGCTGGGTTGAACACTGAAGCTTTCTTT,CASSLGAGLNTEAFF
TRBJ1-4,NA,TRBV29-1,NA,TGCAGCGCGGGTGGGCCCGGGGAGGGAACTAATGAAAAACTGTTTTTT,CSAGGPGEGTNEKLFF
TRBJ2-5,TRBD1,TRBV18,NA,TGTGCCAGCTTGGACAGGGAGGAGACCCAGTACTTC,CASLDREETQYF
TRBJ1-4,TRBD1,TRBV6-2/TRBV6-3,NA,TGTGCCAGCAGTTACGGTGTGGGACAGATATTT,CASSYGVGQIF
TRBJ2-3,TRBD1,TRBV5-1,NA,TGCGCCAGCAGCTTTGACAGGGGTGGAGATACGCAGTATTTT,CASSFDRGGDTQYF
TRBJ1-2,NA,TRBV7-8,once,TGTGCCAGCAGCCCGGGGAAGGGAATGACCTATGGCTACACCTTC,CASSPGKGMTYGYTF
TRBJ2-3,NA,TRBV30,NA,TGTGCCTGGAGTTCTGCAGATACGCAGTATTTT,CAWSSADTQYF
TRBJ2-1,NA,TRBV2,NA,TGTGCCAACATGGGGGGGCGAACATACAATGAGCAGTTCTTC,CANMGGRTYNEQFF
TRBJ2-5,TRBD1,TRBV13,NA,TGTGCCAGCAGCATAGGGGACAGGGTACAAGAGACCCAGTACTTC,CASSIGDRVQETQYF
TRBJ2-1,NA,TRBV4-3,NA,TGCGCCAGCAGCCAAGATCCACAGGCCTACAATGAGCAGTTCTTC,CASSQDPQAYNEQFF
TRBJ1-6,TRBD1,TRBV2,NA,TGTGCCAGCAGCTTAAACAGGGGAAGCTCACCCCTCCACTTT,CASSLNRGSSPLHF
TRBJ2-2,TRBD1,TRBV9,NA,TGTGCCAGCGACAGGGAGTCGGACACCGGGGAGCTGTTTTTT,CASDRESDTGELFF
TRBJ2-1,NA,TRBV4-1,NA,TGCGCCAGCAGCCAAGCGGCTACCTCAGGCGAGCAGTTCTTC,CASSQAATSGEQFF
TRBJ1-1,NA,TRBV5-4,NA,TGTGCCAGCAGCTTGGCCGGTCCAGGATCGAACACTGAAGCTTTCTTT,CASSLAGPGSNTEAFF
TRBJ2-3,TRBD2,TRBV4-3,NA,TGCGCCAGCAGCCAAGGGGCGGGGGGTACCGATACGCAGTATTTT,CASSQGAGGTDTQYF
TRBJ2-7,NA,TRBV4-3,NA,TGCGCCAGCAGCCAAGCCGTCACCGACAGTCTCTCCTACGAGCAGTACTTC,CASSQAVTDSLSYEQYF
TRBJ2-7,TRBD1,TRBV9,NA,TGTGCCAGCAGCCCGTCCGGTGGGGACAGGGGCTACGAGCAGTACTTC,CASSPSGGDRGYEQYF
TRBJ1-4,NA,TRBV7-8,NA,TGTGCCAGCAGCTTTTCCTATGAAAAACTGTTTTTT,CASSFSYEKLFF
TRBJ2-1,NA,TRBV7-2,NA,TGTGCCAGCAGCTTAGTAGGGGACATCTCCTACAATGAGCAGTTCTTC,CASSLVGDISYNEQFF
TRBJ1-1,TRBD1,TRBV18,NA,TGTGCCAGCTCACCCGGACAGGGGGCGGGCACTGAAGCTTTCTTT,CASSPGQGAGTEAFF
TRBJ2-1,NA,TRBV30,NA,TGTGCCTGGAGGGTACTAGTATCCTACAATGAGCAGTTCTTC,CAWRVLVSYNEQFF
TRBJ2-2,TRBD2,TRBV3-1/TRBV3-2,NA,TGTGCCAGCAGCCCCGAACCAGGTTTAGCGGGAGGGCCGAGTTTGAACACCGGGGAGCTGTTTTTT,CASSPEPGLAGGPSLNTGELFF